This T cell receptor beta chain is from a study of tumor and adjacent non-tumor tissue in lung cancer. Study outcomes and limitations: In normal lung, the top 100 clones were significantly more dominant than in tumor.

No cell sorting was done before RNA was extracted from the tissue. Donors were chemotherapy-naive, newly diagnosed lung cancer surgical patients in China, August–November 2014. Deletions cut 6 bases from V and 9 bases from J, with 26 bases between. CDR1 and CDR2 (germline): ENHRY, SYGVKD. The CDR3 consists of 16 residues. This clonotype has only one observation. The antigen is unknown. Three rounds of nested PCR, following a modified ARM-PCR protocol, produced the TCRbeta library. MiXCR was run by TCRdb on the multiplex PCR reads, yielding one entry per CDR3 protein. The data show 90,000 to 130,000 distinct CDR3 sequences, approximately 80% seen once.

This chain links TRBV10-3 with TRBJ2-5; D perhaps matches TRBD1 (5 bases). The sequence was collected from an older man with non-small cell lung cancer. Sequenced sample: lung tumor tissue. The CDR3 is CAIRIEHGPLSGSQYF. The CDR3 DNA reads TGTGCCATCAGGATCGAGCATGGCCCTTTGTCAGGGTCCCAGTACTTC.